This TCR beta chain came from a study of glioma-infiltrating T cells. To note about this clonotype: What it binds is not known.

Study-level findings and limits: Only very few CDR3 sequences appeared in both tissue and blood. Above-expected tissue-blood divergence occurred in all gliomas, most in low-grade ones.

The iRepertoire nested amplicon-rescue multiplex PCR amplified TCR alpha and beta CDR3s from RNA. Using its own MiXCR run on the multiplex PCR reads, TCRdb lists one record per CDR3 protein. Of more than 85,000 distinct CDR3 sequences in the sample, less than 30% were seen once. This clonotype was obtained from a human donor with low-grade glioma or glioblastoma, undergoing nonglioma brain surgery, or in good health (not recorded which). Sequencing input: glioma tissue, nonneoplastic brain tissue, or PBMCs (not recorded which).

The CDR3 loop reads CASSPIGTTYNEQFF. CDR3 in DNA: TGTGCCAGCAGCCCTATAGGGACTACATACAATGAGCAGTTCTTC. The chain is built from TRBV9 and TRBJ2-1; 7 nucleotides agree with TRBD2. Germline lookup yields CDR1 SGDLS and CDR2 YYNGEE. The CDR3 runs 15 residues. The trim removed 4 bases at V and 4 bases at J, leaving 8 bases unmatched.